A selection of T cell receptor beta chains follows, all from one sample in a study of blood T cell repertoires in COVID-19. Here immunoSEQ multiplex PCR was the method, and the copy in TCRdb shows in-frame clones only, minus some. The table shows fewer than 300,000 clones, with 86% occurring only once. The sample taken for sequencing was peripheral blood. The receptors were sampled from a man aged 40-49 years who had recovered from COVID-19. The CDR3 runs from the conserved cysteine through the conserved F or W. D genes are given only for firm matches. Clone size, where shown, is once, few, many, or a class for clones that have expanded.

cdr3_aa cdr3_nt clone_size d_call j_call v_call
CASSGPVSDTQYF TGTGCCAGCAGCGGTCCGGTTTCAGATACGCAGTATTTT . . TRBJ2-3 TRBV9
CASSPSGGGSETQYF TGTGCCAGCAGCCCTTCAGGGGGCGGGAGCGAGACCCAGTACTTC . . TRBJ2-5 TRBV7-3
CASSPRTSGGQETQYF TGCGCCAGCAGCCCAAGGACTAGCGGGGGACAAGAGACCCAGTACTTC . TRBD2 TRBJ2-5 TRBV5-1
CASSRSGGASNTQYF TGTGCCAGCAGCCGTAGCGGGGGGGCCTCTAATACGCAGTATTTT . TRBD2 TRBJ2-3 TRBV5-4
CASSYGLVYEQYF TGTGCCAGCAGTTACGGTCTGGTCTACGAGCAGTACTTC . . TRBJ2-7 TRBV12-3/TRBV12-4
CASGTVGAQYF TGTGCCAGTGGGACAGTGGGGGCCCAGTACTTC . TRBD1 TRBJ2-5 TRBV19
CAISSGTANYGYTF TGTGCCATCAGCTCCGGGACAGCTAACTATGGCTACACCTTC . TRBD1 TRBJ1-2 TRBV10-3
CASKMGGEGTAEAFF TGTGCCAGTAAAATGGGGGGGGAAGGGACGGCTGAAGCTTTCTTT once . TRBJ1-1 TRBV19
CASSLDRVGGEKLFF TGCGCCAGCAGCTTGGATAGGGTTGGGGGCGAAAAACTGTTTTTT few . TRBJ1-4 TRBV5-1
CATSDSGQAINQPQHF TGTGCCACCAGTGATTCGGGACAGGCGATTAATCAGCCCCAGCATTTT . TRBD1 TRBJ1-5 TRBV24-1
CASSGKGELAGADTQYF TGTGCCAGCAGCGGGAAGGGTGAGCTAGCGGGGGCAGATACGCAGTATTTT . TRBD2 TRBJ2-3 TRBV3-1/TRBV3-2
CASSYSVTDHEQYF TGTGCCAGCAGTTACTCGGTGACAGACCACGAGCAGTACTTC . . TRBJ2-7 TRBV6-5
CASSGTGTRGSEQYF TGCGCCAGCAGCGGGACCGGGACTCGGGGGTCAGAGCAGTACTTC . . TRBJ2-7 TRBV5-1
CASSLYRTGSNQPQHF TGTGCCAGCTCACTATACCGGACAGGTTCTAATCAGCCCCAGCATTTT . TRBD1 TRBJ1-5 TRBV18
CASTPPRELNYGYTF TGTGCCAGCACCCCGCCTCGGGAACTAAACTATGGCTACACCTTC many . TRBJ1-2 TRBV9
CASSPNPSGSHGGELFF TGCGCCAGCAGCCCCAACCCTAGCGGGAGCCACGGCGGGGAGCTGTTTTTT . TRBD2 TRBJ2-2 TRBV5-1
CASSYSTGIESPLHF TGTGCCAGCAGTTACTCGACAGGTATCGAGTCACCCCTCCACTTT . . TRBJ1-6 TRBV6-5
CAITRTGGYTDTQYF TGTGCCATTACTAGGACAGGCGGATACACAGATACGCAGTATTTT few TRBD1 TRBJ2-3 TRBV10-3
CASSSGGAGQPQHF TGTGCCAGCAGCTCAGGGGGCGCAGGTCAGCCCCAGCATTTT . TRBD1 TRBJ1-5 TRBV5-6
CASSSGRNEQFF TGCGCCAGCAGCTCGGGAAGAAATGAGCAGTTCTTC . . TRBJ2-1 TRBV4-3
CASSLSGTGLYEQYF TGCGCCAGCAGCTTGTCCGGGACAGGGTTATACGAGCAGTACTTC . TRBD1 TRBJ2-7 TRBV5-1
CASSLWRGMGADTQYF TGTGCCAGCAGTTTGTGGCGGGGCATGGGCGCAGATACGCAGTATTTT . . TRBJ2-3 TRBV7-8
CASTGGGPSYEQYF TGTGCCAGCACTGGGGGCGGGCCCTCCTACGAGCAGTACTTC . . TRBJ2-7 TRBV27
CASDFRGQGSYGYTF TGTGCTAGTGATTTTCGGGGACAGGGCTCCTATGGCTACACCTTC . TRBD1 TRBJ1-2 TRBV12-5
CASSLGGTKETQYF TGCGCCAGCAGCTTGGGCGGGACTAAAGAGACCCAGTACTTC . TRBD2 TRBJ2-5 TRBV5-1
CASRGTSGGDYYEQYF TGTGCCAGCCGCGGGACTAGCGGGGGGGACTACTACGAGCAGTACTTC . TRBD2 TRBJ2-7 TRBV25-1
CASSFHRGDEQYF TGTGCCAGCAGTTTTCACAGGGGGGACGAGCAGTACTTC . TRBD1 TRBJ2-7 TRBV27
CASSESRRPYEQYF TGCGCCAGCAGTGAGTCGAGGCGTCCCTACGAGCAGTACTTC . . TRBJ2-7 TRBV10-1
CSVRALGPYNEQFF TGCAGCGTGAGGGCCCTCGGGCCTTACAATGAGCAGTTCTTC . . TRBJ2-1 TRBV29-1
CASRGDGTLTGKLFF TGTGCCAGCAGGGGAGACGGGACTCTGACTGGAAAACTGTTTTTT many . TRBJ1-4 TRBV2
CASSGKRDTQYF TGTGCCAGCAGCGGAAAGCGGGATACGCAGTATTTT . . TRBJ2-3 TRBV7-9
CASGLGLAGGNRFTDTQYF TGTGCTAGTGGTTTGGGACTAGCGGGAGGTAATAGGTTCACAGATACGCAGTATTTT . TRBD2 TRBJ2-3 TRBV12-5
CASSDRYYGYTF TGCGCCAGCAGCGACAGGTACTATGGCTACACCTTC few . TRBJ1-2 TRBV23-1
CASSYSQGAGYEQYF TGTGCCAGCAGTTACTCTCAGGGGGCTGGCTACGAGCAGTACTTC . TRBD1 TRBJ2-7 TRBV6-2/TRBV6-3
CASSLSPGLAGGTGELFF TGTGCCAGCAGCTTATCCCCGGGACTAGCGGGAGGTACCGGGGAGCTGTTTTTT . TRBD2 TRBJ2-2 TRBV7-6